This TCR beta chain emerged from a study of Graves' ophthalmopathy and Graves' hyperthyroidism. This clonotype was picked up many times. No antigen is known for it. RNA transcripts provided the template for amplifying TCR beta CDR3 regions. Amplification began with first-round RT-PCR using HTBI primers, then second-round multiplex PCR was performed. Using its own MiXCR run on the multiplex PCR reads, TCRdb lists one record per CDR3 protein. This table holds around 590,000 distinct CDR3 sequences, under 45% found once. Study observations and caveats: A model of 13 signatures distinguished ophthalmopathy from stable hyperthyroidism at approximately 90% sensitivity and about 80% specificity. Most clonotypes expanded in thyroid above 0.001 frequency were present in blood too.

V lost 6 bases to trimming and J lost 4 bases, with 12 bases between them. The CDR3 is 13 residues long. Germline V CDR1 and CDR2: ENHRY, SYGVKD. Hyperthyroidism was new, under 2 months, in patients aged 18 to 65. The TCR originated in an adult man with Graves' hyperthyroidism. The chain carries TRBV10-3 and TRBJ1-1; D remains unclear. Sequencing used peripheral blood or thyroid tissue (not recorded which). As DNA, the CDR3 is TGTGCCATCAGCCTGGTCGGCGGCACTGAAGCTTTCTTT. This gives the protein CAISLVGGTEAFF.